This T cell receptor beta chain was sequenced in a study of blood T cell repertoires in COVID-19. Study overall: Collection of acute and convalescent COVID-19 samples took place in the United States, Italy and Spain. From T cells, B-cell-depleted T cells, or PBMCs came the material, which was cDNA or gDNA.

Trimming took off 1 base at V and 2 bases at J, with 9 bases between the two ends. Per germline, CDR1 LGHNA and CDR2 YNFKEQ. The CDR3 consists of 14 residues. How the authors handled the data: The authors estimated nucleated cell counts from reference gene primer amplification. Sequencing used immunoSEQ multiplex PCR; TCRdb keeps in-frame clones, though not all of them. From that table come the V and J calls and clone size; the DNA was used to work out D and trimming. The sample holds some 490,000 clones; 75% to 90% are singletons and the top ten take about 3%. The chain recombines TRBV4-2 with TRBJ2-7; a weak D match, TRBD1 (5 bases). The material sequenced was peripheral blood. The receptor comes from a human donor in a cohort sampled during active COVID-19. This CDR3 is CASSQVQGTYEQYF. The CDR3, as DNA: TGTGCCAGCAGCCAAGTTCAGGGAACCTACGAGCAGTACTTC.